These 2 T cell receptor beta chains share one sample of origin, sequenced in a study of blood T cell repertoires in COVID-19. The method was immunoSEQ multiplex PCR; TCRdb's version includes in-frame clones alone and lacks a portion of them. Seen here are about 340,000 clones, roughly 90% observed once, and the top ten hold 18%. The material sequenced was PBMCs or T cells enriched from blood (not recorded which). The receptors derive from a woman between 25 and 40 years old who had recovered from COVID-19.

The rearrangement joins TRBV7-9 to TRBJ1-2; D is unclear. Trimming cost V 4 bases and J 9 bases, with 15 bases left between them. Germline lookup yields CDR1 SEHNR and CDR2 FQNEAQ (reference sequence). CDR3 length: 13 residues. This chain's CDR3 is CASSSQAGYRYTF. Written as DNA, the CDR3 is TGTGCCAGCAGCTCCCAGGCAGGTTATCGCTACACCTTC.

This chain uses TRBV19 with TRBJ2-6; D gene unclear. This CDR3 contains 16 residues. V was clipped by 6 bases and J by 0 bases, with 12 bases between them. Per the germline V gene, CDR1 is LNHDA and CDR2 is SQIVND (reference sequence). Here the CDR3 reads CASSISSFSGANVLTF. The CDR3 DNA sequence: TGTGCCAGTAGCATTAGTTCCTTCTCTGGGGCCAACGTCCTGACTTTC.